The 26 T cell receptor beta chains below all came from one sample that was sequenced in a study of CD8+ T cells in alopecia areata. Described treatment: oral pan-JAK inhibitor, 5-10 mg twice daily. Reverse transcription of extracted RNA yielded cDNA, which provided the sequencing template. This table comes from immunoSEQ multiplex PCR, and its TCRdb copy is limited to in-frame clones, with some not included. The sample yields hundreds of thousands of clones, 60% seen once. The specimen comprised CD4+ T cells sorted from blood, sampled at week 52, from a patient treated with tofacitinib. Source of these receptors: a human donor with alopecia areata.

The chain's CDR3 is CASRQRTGSDTQYF. CDR3 bases: TGTGCCAGCAGACAACGGACAGGGTCAGATACGCAGTATTTT. The chain employs TRBV6-5 and TRBJ2-3; 8 nucleotides agree with TRBD1. After removal of 6 bases from V and 4 bases from J, the junction contained 6 bases not matched to a gene. CDR1 is MNHEY and CDR2 is SVGAGI in the germline V gene. The CDR3 loop spans 14 amino acids.

This clone occurred a few times. The chain links TRBV12-5 to TRBJ2-3, with D tentatively TRBD2 (6 bases). The CDR3 extends over 14 amino acids. The V gene lost 7 bases and the J gene lost 1 base, with 12 bases spanning the gap. From germline, CDR1 is LGHNT and CDR2 FRNRAP. The CDR3 region is CASAGDARTDTQYF. CDR3 in DNA: TGTGCTAGTGCGGGGGATGCCCGCACAGATACGCAGTATTTT.

The V gene is TRBV29-1, the J gene TRBJ2-4; a weak D match, TRBD2 (5 bases). With 7 bases removed from V and 3 bases from J, the gap between germline ends came to 10 bases. Germline CDR1 and CDR2: SQVTM and ANQGSEA. The CDR3 has 12 amino acids. The CDR3 DNA follows: TGCAGCGCCGGGGATGACAAAAACATTCAGTACTTC. Amino acids: CSAGDDKNIQYF.

This clone has a handful of counts. The V call is TRBV30, the J call TRBJ2-1; TRBD2 matches 9 bases. The CDR3 is made up of 14 amino acids. V was clipped by 5 bases and J by 8 bases; unmatched bases: 10. Per the germline V gene, CDR1 is GTSNPN and CDR2 is SVGIG (reference sequence). CDR3 loop: CAWARGGGIYEQFF. CDR3 bases: TGTGCCTGGGCGCGGGGGGGCGGAATCTATGAGCAGTTCTTC.

CDR3 sequence (DNA): TGTGCCAGCGCGGTGGGGACATTCTCCTACAATGAGCAGTTCTTC. Translating it yields CASAVGTFSYNEQFF. The V and J genes are TRBV9 and TRBJ2-1; D may be TRBD1 (6 bases). CDR3 length equals 15 residues. The germline gives CDR1 SGDLS, CDR2 YYNGEE. Trimming stripped 7 bases from V and 0 bases from J, with 14 bases between.

The chain couples TRBV6-5 to TRBJ1-1, with D hard to call. The CDR3 totals 13 residues. The germline CDR1 and CDR2 sequences are MNHEY and SVGAGI. The V end was cut by 7 bases, the J end by 7 bases, with 16 bases between. The CDR3 DNA follows: TGTGCCAGCACCCAAGGAAGGGCTGGTGAAGCTTTCTTT. It translates to CASTQGRAGEAFF.

CDR3 DNA sequence: TGTGCCTGGAGCACGGTCCATGGGGGAAACATTCAGTACTTC. Translation gives CAWSTVHGGNIQYF. This chain connects TRBV30 to TRBJ2-4; D possibly uses TRBD1 or TRBD2 (5 bases each). V dropped 3 bases and J dropped 6 bases, with 15 bases sitting between them. Germline CDR1 and CDR2: GTSNPN and SVGIG (reference sequence). CDR3 size: 14 residues. The full variable domain, rest sourced from reference TRBV30 and TRBJ2-4, is SQTIHQWPATLVQPVGSPLSLECTVEGTSNPNLYWYRQAAGRGLQLLFYSVGIGQISSEVPQNLSASRPQDRQFILSSKKLLLSDSGFYLCAWSTVHGGNIQYFGAGTRLSVL.

The chain employs TRBV11-1 and TRBJ2-5; D gene ambiguous. The V end lost 1 base, the J end lost 2 bases, and 5 bases lay between the germline ends. The CDR3 is 13 residues long. Germline V lookup: CDR1 SGHAT, CDR2 FQDESV (reference sequence). In nucleotides, the CDR3 is TGTGCCAGCAGCTTAGGGTGGCAAGAGACCCAGTACTTC. As protein: CASSLGWQETQYF. The full variable domain, with the rest looked up from reference TRBV11-1 and TRBJ2-5, is EAEVAQSPRYKITEKSQAVAFWCDPISGHATLYWYRQILGQGPELLVQFQDESVVDDSQLPKDRFSAERLKGVDSTLKIQPAELGDSAMYLCASSLGWQETQYFGPGTRLLVL.

This rearrangement joins TRBV13 to TRBJ2-1, with TRBD2 matching 12 bases. Germline CDR1 PRHDT, CDR2 FYEKMQ (reference sequence). With V trimmed by 1 base and J by 6 bases, 4 bases remained unmatched. There are 16 residues in the CDR3. The CDR3 DNA reads as TGTGCCAGCAGCTTAGCCCTGACTAGCGGGGGCAATGAGCAGTTCTTC. Encoded protein: CASSLALTSGGNEQFF.

Worth noting for this clone: One end of the junction does not line up with germline, which may come from a read error. The chain is built from TRBV25-1 and TRBJ2-7; 13 bases fit TRBD2. Germline loops: CDR1 MGHDK, CDR2 SYGVNS. The CDR3 spans 11 residues. The CDR3 DNA reads TGTGCCAGCTCCAGCGGACTAGCGGGGGAATTC. Translation: CASSSGLAGEF.

The V gene is TRBV30, the J gene TRBJ2-7; D remains unclear. This CDR3 spans 12 amino acids. The germline CDR1 and CDR2 sequences are GTSNPN and SVGIG (reference sequence). Trimming took 4 bases from V and 3 from J, leaving 10 bases between them. The CDR3 region is CAWTLSGYEQYF. The CDR3 DNA reads as TGTGCCTGGACCCTATCGGGCTACGAGCAGTACTTC. Full variable domain (remainder filled in from reference TRBV30 and TRBJ2-7): SQTIHQWPATLVQPVGSPLSLECTVEGTSNPNLYWYRQAAGRGLQLLFYSVGIGQISSEVPQNLSASRPQDRQFILSSKKLLLSDSGFYLCAWTLSGYEQYFGPGTRLTVT.

This clone appeared a single time. The V call is TRBV4-3, the J call TRBJ1-2; D is unresolved. The germline gives CDR1 LGHNA, CDR2 YSLEER. The germline V and J ends were trimmed by 1 base and 9 bases, with 6 bases remaining between them. CDR3 size: 11 residues. The CDR3 protein is CASSQGPSYTF. The CDR3 DNA sequence: TGCGCCAGCAGCCAAGGGCCAAGCTACACCTTC.

The rearrangement uses TRBV27 and TRBJ1-5, with no clear D. Per the germline V gene, CDR1 is MNHEY and CDR2 is SMNVEV (reference sequence). The CDR3 contains 15 residues. V was shortened by 4 bases and J by 2 bases, with 12 bases between the two germline ends. CDR3 DNA: TGTGCCAGCAGTTCGGTGGCGAGGGGCAATCAGCCCCAGCATTTT. This sequence encodes CASSSVARGNQPQHF.

This clone occurred a few times. The chain joins TRBV29-1 to TRBJ1-5; D is possibly TRBD1 (5 bases). CDR1 is SQVTM and CDR2 is ANQGSEA in the germline V gene. The length of the CDR3 is 13 residues. V lost 4 bases and J 3 bases, leaving 10 bases between the germline ends. CDR3 nucleotides: TGCAGCGTTGCTGGGGGACTCAATCAGCCCCAGCATTTT. It translates to CSVAGGLNQPQHF.

This chain connects TRBV19 to TRBJ2-4; tentatively, D is TRBD2 (5 bases). CDR1 is LNHDA and CDR2 is SQIVND in the germline V gene (reference sequence). The CDR3 loop spans 17 amino acids. Trimming took 6 bases from V and 2 from J, leaving 20 bases between them. CDR3 in amino acids: CASSIGPAGLPKNIQYF. CDR3 nucleotides: TGTGCCAGTAGCATCGGACCGGCGGGCCTGCCCAAAAACATTCAGTACTTC.

This chain joins TRBV27 and TRBJ1-6; no reliable D call. Trimming took off 2 bases at V and 10 bases at J, with 12 bases between the two ends. CDR1 and CDR2 (germline): MNHEY, SMNVEV (reference sequence). The CDR3 sequence is 14 residues long. The CDR3 sequence: CASSLRSFGSPLHF. CDR3 nucleotides: TGTGCCAGCAGTTTAAGATCCTTTGGGTCACCCCTCCACTTT.

This clone was seen just once. Within the sample, other DNA sequences also encode this same CDR3. The chain has TRBV29-1 and TRBJ2-3; D possibly matches TRBD1 or TRBD2 (6 bases each). Germline CDR1 reads SQVTM; CDR2 reads ANQGSEA. There are 14 residues in the CDR3. V was pared by 4 bases and J by 4 bases, with 15 bases between. The CDR3 DNA is TGCAGCGTTGTGGGGGGTAGGGGGGCAGATACGCAGTATTTT. As protein: CSVVGGRGADTQYF.

This rearrangement joins TRBV2 to TRBJ2-7; either TRBD1 or TRBD2 may fit D (5 bases each). In germline, CDR1 is SNHLY, CDR2 FYNNEI. This CDR3 spans 13 amino acids. V dropped 8 bases and J dropped 1 base, with 12 bases sitting between them. DNA for the CDR3: TGTGCCAGCCGAAGCGAGGGGTCCTACGAGCAGTACTTC. Its protein product is CASRSEGSYEQYF.

This clone was seen a few times. This chain joins TRBV15 and TRBJ1-1; D is unclear. Germline V gene data show CDR1 as LNHNV and CDR2 as YYDKDF (reference sequence). The germline V and J ends were trimmed by 3 bases and 10 bases, with 12 bases remaining between them. CDR3 size: 12 residues. CDR3 residues: CATSSSTKLAFF. The CDR3 coding sequence is TGTGCCACCAGCAGTTCGACCAAACTAGCTTTCTTT.

The V and J genes are TRBV2 and TRBJ2-5; a weak D match, TRBD2 (6 bases). V lost 2 bases to trimming and J lost 7 bases, with 11 bases between them. Germline CDR1 and CDR2: SNHLY and FYNNEI. CDR3 length: 13 residues. The CDR3 DNA sequence: TGTGCCAGCAGTGAATGGTCGGAGGGGACCCAGTACTTC. Translation gives CASSEWSEGTQYF.

The chain couples TRBV15 to TRBJ1-6; TRBD1 might be the D (5 bases). CDR3 length: 15 residues. V was shortened by 0 bases and J by 6 bases, with 9 bases between the two germline ends. Per the germline V gene, CDR1 is LNHNV and CDR2 is YYDKDF (reference sequence). In DNA, the CDR3 is TGTGCCACCAGCAGAGATCGGGGGTCTAATTCACCCCTCCACTTT. This sequence encodes CATSRDRGSNSPLHF. Full variable domain (outside the CDR3, taken from reference TRBV15 and TRBJ1-6): DAMVIQNPRYQVTQFGKPVTLSCSQTLNHNVMYWYQQKSSQAPKLLFHYYDKDFNNEADTPDNFQSRRPNTSFCFLDIRSPGLGDTAMYLCATSRDRGSNSPLHFGNGTRLTVT.

V and J are TRBV29-1 and TRBJ2-7, with D perhaps assigned TRBD1 or TRBD2 (6 bases each). The V gene's germline CDR1 is SQVTM and CDR2 ANQGSEA. This CDR3 region has 12 residues. Trimming removed 7 bases at V and 0 bases at J, with 10 bases between. CDR3 coding DNA: TGCAGCGGGAGGGGGTACTCCTACGAGCAGTACTTC. Encoded protein: CSGRGYSYEQYF.

This clone occurred a few times. The chain links TRBV4-3 to TRBJ2-1; no clear D gene. The CDR3 spans 15 residues. The germline gives CDR1 LGHNA, CDR2 YSLEER. V lost 1 base and J lost 1, with 8 bases in between. The DNA for the CDR3 is TGCGCCAGCAGCCAAGCCACTTCATCCTACAATGAGCAGTTCTTC. Translated: CASSQATSSYNEQFF.

This chain links TRBV7-8 with TRBJ2-5; 12 positions agree with TRBD2. The CDR3 is made up of 13 amino acids. Germline CDR1 and CDR2: SGHVS and FQNEAQ. V shed 10 bases, J shed 5 bases, and the junction held 5 bases outside the gene matches. The chain's CDR3 is CAIGLAGTETQYF. CDR3 nucleotide sequence: TGTGCCATCGGACTAGCGGGGACGGAGACCCAGTACTTC.

The V call is TRBV5-1, the J call TRBJ1-1; TRBD1 might be the D (5 bases). This CDR3 is built from 14 residues. Germline V CDR1 and CDR2: SGHRS, YFSETQ. V was cut by 3 bases and J by 5 bases, with 14 bases left in between. The CDR3 coding sequence is TGCGCCAGCAGCTCAGGGACTTTGGGGACTGAAGCTTTCTTT. It codes for CASSSGTLGTEAFF. The variable domain in full, with the rest retrieved from reference TRBV5-1 and TRBJ1-1, is KAGVTQTPRYLIKTRGQQVTLSCSPISGHRSVSWYQQTPGQGLQFLFEYFSETQRNKGNFPGRFSGRQFSNSRSEMNVSTLELGDSALYLCASSSGTLGTEAFFGQGTRLTVV.

This chain connects TRBV29-1 to TRBJ2-1; D not certain. The length of the CDR3 is 12 residues. The V gene lost 4 bases and the J gene lost 8 bases, with 12 bases spanning the gap. Germline V gene sequence: CDR1 SQVTM, CDR2 ANQGSEA. CDR3 nucleotides: TGCAGCGTTGGCCAGCATGGGGATGAGCAGTTCTTC. This translates into CSVGQHGDEQFF.